This entry lists 18 T cell receptor beta chains sequenced from one sample in a study of T-cell reconstitution after alpha-beta-depleted transplantation in children (dated by TCRdb to 2016 to 2018). Libraries were made using PCR. Reads for this sample came from an Illumina HiSeq 2500. TCR library preparation used molecular barcoding, with unique molecular identifiers applied to normalize quantification of the TCRbeta repertoire. The public reads were run again by TCRdb, first through fastp at Q25 and then through MiXCR, and only productive beta chains were kept. One record per CDR3 amino acid sequence lists the most common genes and DNA. This sample holds a few hundred thousand distinct CDR3 sequences; around a tenth were observed only once. The top ten clones comprise 2.4% of the sample. This specimen consisted of PBMCs from the stem cell graft donor, obtained from the stem cell graft. All receptors come from a human donor who donated a stem cell graft to a child with acute lymphoblastic leukemia.

J is TRBJ2-7 and V is TRBV4-3; D remains unclear. This CDR3 is built from 13 residues. The V and J ends lost 1 base and 1 base respectively, with 5 bases between them. Germline CDR1 reads LGHNA; CDR2 reads YSLEER. DNA for the CDR3: TGCGCCAGCAGCCAAGCTCAGTCCTACGAGCAGTACTTC. Translated: CASSQAQSYEQYF.

This clonotype was detected a few times. The chain couples TRBV6-5 to TRBJ1-1, with D maybe TRBD1 (5 bases). CDR1 and CDR2 (germline): MNHEY, SVGAGI. This CDR3 is built from 15 residues. The V gene lost 6 bases and the J gene lost 0 bases, with 14 bases spanning the gap. The CDR3 DNA is TGTGCCAGCAGCTGGACACAAGATTTGAACACTGAAGCTTTCTTT. It is translated as CASSWTQDLNTEAFF.

This clonotype was seen more than once but under ten times. V usage is TRBV29-1 and J usage is TRBJ2-1; TRBD1 agrees at 7 bases. V lost 0 bases, J lost 5 bases, and 7 bases stayed unmatched. There are 15 residues in the CDR3. Germline CDR1 and CDR2: SQVTM and ANQGSEA. CDR3 sequence reads: CSVEDLYRGNNEQFF. CDR3 in DNA: TGCAGCGTTGAAGATCTGTACAGGGGCAACAATGAGCAGTTCTTC.

The V call is TRBV12-3 or TRBV12-4, the J call TRBJ2-7, with 9 positions matching TRBD1. This CDR3 is 17 amino acids long. With 8 bases clipped from V and 1 base from J, the junction kept 15 bases outside the gene matches. The CDR3 DNA follows: TGTGCCAGCTTCAGAGCAAACAGGGGGCTACGTTCCTACGAGCAGTACTTC. This codes for CASFRANRGLRSYEQYF.

There are many counts of this clonotype. V is TRBV12-3 or TRBV12-4 and J is TRBJ2-1, with D possibly being TRBD1 (5 bases). The CDR3 length is 15 residues. V lost 2 bases to trimming and J lost 7 bases, with 15 bases between them. The CDR3 region is CASSLLQGRRNEQFF. CDR3 DNA: TGTGCCAGCAGTTTACTCCAGGGTCGTAGGAATGAGCAGTTCTTC.

This chain links TRBV6-1 with TRBJ1-5; a weak D match, TRBD1 (6 bases). V dropped 4 bases and J dropped 5 bases, with 15 bases sitting between them. The CDR3 is 15 residues long. Germline V CDR1 and CDR2: MNHNS, SASEGT. CDR3 protein: CASSVETGSYQPQHF. CDR3 coding DNA: TGTGCCAGCAGTGTGGAGACAGGTTCTTATCAGCCCCAGCATTTT.

This clonotype appeared a few times. J is TRBJ2-7 and V is TRBV6-2 or TRBV6-3, with TRBD1 matching over 8 bases. Germline loops: CDR1 MNHEY, CDR2 SVGEGT. The CDR3 has 11 amino acids. V lost 6 bases and J lost 12; bases outside the gene matches: 7. The CDR3 nucleotides are TGTGCCAGCAGCCGGACAGGGCCGTCGTACTTC. Its translation is CASSRTGPSYF.

The chain is built from TRBV9 and TRBJ2-1, with D uncertain. This CDR3 region has 15 residues. Per germline, CDR1 SGDLS and CDR2 YYNGEE. Trimming stripped 1 base from V and 2 bases from J, with 10 bases between. CDR3 sequence: CASSVSGEAYNEQFF. The CDR3 bases are TGTGCCAGCAGCGTATCGGGCGAAGCCTACAATGAGCAGTTCTTC.

This clonotype was detected many times. V gene TRBV6-5 combines with J gene TRBJ1-1, with D possibly TRBD1 on 5 matching bases. The germline V gene has CDR1 MNHEY and CDR2 SVGAGI. The V gene lost 4 bases and the J gene lost 0 bases, with 9 bases spanning the gap. The CDR3 has 14 residues. The DNA of the CDR3 is TGTGCCAGCAGTTCCCAGGGCCTGAACACTGAAGCTTTCTTT. This encodes CASSSQGLNTEAFF.

CDR3 DNA sequence: TGCGCCAGCAGCTTGGCGGCAGGAGCTAACTATGGCTACACCTTC. Its protein product is CASSLAAGANYGYTF. V gene TRBV5-1 combines with J gene TRBJ1-2; D gene unclear. The CDR3 consists of 15 residues. Germline CDR1 and CDR2: SGHRS and YFSETQ. V lost 0 bases, J lost 0 bases, and 9 bases lay in between.

This clonotype was seen a handful of times. The gene calls are TRBV7-9 and TRBJ2-1; 10 bases fit TRBD1. After removal of 2 bases from V and 5 bases from J, the junction contained 6 bases not matched to a gene. CDR1 is SEHNR and CDR2 is FQNEAQ in the germline V gene (reference sequence). The length of the CDR3 is 16 residues. In DNA form, the CDR3 reads TGTGCCAGCAGCTTATCCCGGGACAGGGGTCACAATGAGCAGTTCTTC. Its translation is CASSLSRDRGHNEQFF.

Notes on this clonotype: A read error is possible here, since a much larger clone lies one base away. This chain links TRBV25-1 with TRBJ2-1; TRBD1 or TRBD2 may be the D gene (5 bases each). CDR3 length equals 14 residues. Germline assignment: CDR1 MGHDK and CDR2 SYGVNS. Trimming removed 1 base from V and 4 bases from J, with 8 bases in between. The CDR3 DNA sequence: TGTGCCAGCAGTGAATGGGGCGGGTACAATGAGCAGTTCTTC. Its translation is CASSEWGGYNEQFF.

The V and J genes are TRBV7-8 and TRBJ2-7, with D tentatively TRBD1 or TRBD2 (5 bases each). The CDR3 has 15 residues. The germline V gene encodes CDR1 SGHVS and CDR2 FQNEAQ. V dropped 10 bases and J dropped 2 bases, with 21 bases sitting between them. The CDR3 bases are TGTGCCATGGCCCCCGGGATAGGGGTCCCCTACGAGCAGTACTTC. This sequence encodes CAMAPGIGVPYEQYF. The full variable domain, with the rest looked up from reference TRBV7-8 and TRBJ2-7, is GAGVSQSPRYKVAKRGQDVALRCDPISGHVSLFWYQQALGQGPEFLTYFQNEAQLDKSGLPSDRFFAERPEGSVSTLKIQRTQQEDSAVYLCAMAPGIGVPYEQYFGPGTRLTVT.

The CDR3 sequence is CATSRPDLYTEAFF. DNA for the CDR3: TGTGCCACCAGCAGACCAGATCTTTACACTGAAGCTTTCTTT. This chain links TRBV15 with TRBJ1-1; unclear D gene. Deletions cut 2 bases from V and 3 bases from J, with 10 bases between. Germline assignment: CDR1 LNHNV and CDR2 YYDKDF (reference sequence). CDR3 length equals 14 residues.

V is TRBV28 and J is TRBJ2-7, with 7 bases fitting TRBD2. V gave up 2 bases and J gave up 0 bases; unmatched junction bases: 10. The germline V gene encodes CDR1 MDHEN and CDR2 SYDVKM. The CDR3 contains 17 residues. The CDR3 bases are TGTGCCAGCAGTTTAAGCCTCTCCGGGACTAACTCCTACGAGCAGTACTTC. This translates into CASSLSLSGTNSYEQYF.

V usage is TRBV9 and J usage is TRBJ2-7; no firm D call. Germline CDR1 is SGDLS and CDR2 is YYNGEE. V shed 4 bases and J shed 3 bases, with 14 bases lying between them. This CDR3 has 14 amino acids. In DNA form, the CDR3 reads TGTGCCAGCAGCAGGGTGTTGGTTGACTACGAGCAGTACTTC. Translation: CASSRVLVDYEQYF.

The rearrangement links TRBV7-3 to TRBJ2-3, with D possibly TRBD2 on 5 matching bases. The germline V and J ends were trimmed by 0 bases and 6 bases, with 13 bases remaining between them. The CDR3 has 15 amino acids. Germline CDR1 and CDR2: SGHTA and FQGTGA. The CDR3 DNA follows: TGTGCCAGCAGCTTAACGCTGCGGGCGCCGGATACGCAGTATTTT. It encodes CASSLTLRAPDTQYF.

This clonotype was seen a handful of times. The chain recombines TRBV27 with TRBJ2-1; 9 positions agree with TRBD1. Germline-derived CDR1 and CDR2 are MNHEY and SMNVEV (reference sequence). J gave up 4 bases and V 6 bases, and 10 bases lay outside the gene matches. The CDR3 covers 16 residues. Here the CDR3 reads CASREIGTGFYNEQFF. CDR3 coding DNA: TGTGCCAGCAGGGAAATCGGGACAGGGTTTTACAATGAGCAGTTCTTC.